A selection of T cell receptor beta chains follows, all from one sample in a study of blood T cell repertoires in COVID-19. Here immunoSEQ multiplex PCR was the method, and the copy in TCRdb shows in-frame clones only, minus some. The profile shows under 300,000 clones, around 83% of them singletons. Sample: peripheral blood. Source of these receptors: a woman aged 55-70 years with active or convalescent COVID-19. Both conserved end residues are trimmed from each CDR3.

V gene	CDR3 length	CDR3 protein
TRBV7-8	13	ASSTLSGPTDTQY
TRBV11-2	13	ASIAQGANDNEQF
TRBV28	10	ASMEGALGYT
TRBV28	10	ASVTGTYEQY
TRBV27	15	ASSPSPSGGGRDTQY
TRBV2	10	ARQGNNSPLH
TRBV27	13	ASRPGGPGNQPQH
TRBV7-9	12	ASSLVRGAGELF
TRBV6-6	14	ASSFHPGVRGNTIY
TRBV5-1	14	ASSLGQGRYNSPLH
TRBV27	13	ASSFSSSGNYGYT
TRBV4-1	13	ASSTGLAGGETQY
TRBV6-6	11	ASNPTGDYGYT
TRBV5-1	13	ASSFGGGAADTQY
TRBV11-3	13	ASSFLGGSTGELF
TRBV12-3/TRBV12-4	11	ASSLTGLGGYT
TRBV7-8	14	ASSPQGRGPNTEAF
TRBV16	13	ASSQSGQLNTEAF
TRBV5-8	12	ASSLRGAKNIQY
TRBV5-1	13	ASSPGQLYQETQY
TRBV6-6	11	ASSPGGGNEQF
TRBV6-5	11	ASLSSMNTEAF
TRBV7-3	14	ASSPQAGVSYNEQF
TRBV2	10	ASSERGTEAF
TRBV5-5	12	ASSLGRRHTEAF
TRBV15	11	ATSFGGDTEAF